This T cell receptor (beta chain) was sequenced in a study of T cell responses to AZD1222 COVID-19 vaccine. Study results and caveats: Nearly half of spike-specific TCRs reportedly target variant regions that are unmutated in the B.1.351 and B.1.1.7 variants. Spike-specific TCR breadth and depth went up after people got two AZD1222 doses. Spike-wide vaccine-associated CD4 TCRs dominated at 160-218 and 743-854.

Germline CDR1 and CDR2: MDHEN and SYDVKM. V lost 6 bases and J lost 4; bases outside the gene matches: 5. The CDR3 totals 13 residues. Data came from immunoSEQ multiplex PCR; TCRdb stores just in-frame clones and leaves some out. The top ten hold 20% of the sample, which has 40,000 to 60,000 clones, around 80% seen once. In the case of this clone: Antigen unknown.

The chain links TRBV28 to TRBJ1-2, with TRBD1 matching over 7 bases. The sequence was obtained from an adult in good health. Sequencing was performed on peripheral blood, taken on day 0 of MenACWY control vaccination. CDR3 DNA: TGTGCCAGCAGAAAGGGGGCCTCCTATGGCTACACCTTC. Protein sequence: CASRKGASYGYTF.